Listed below are T cell receptor beta chains from one sample, sequenced in a study of cytomegalovirus exposure and HLA in healthy donors. TCRdb's copy holds only in-frame clones and misses some; the assay was immunoSEQ multiplex PCR. Among about 200,000 clones listed, roughly 73% were seen once. The source material was PBMCs. These receptor sequences come from a woman in her 30s in good health and CMV-seropositive. CDR3s include the opening cysteine and the closing phenylalanine or tryptophan. Fields, in order: V gene, clone size, J gene, D gene, CDR3 DNA, CDR3 protein. A D gene is named only where the DNA matches it firmly. Size tells how often a clone was seen (once, few, many) or the class of an expanded clone, and some rows leave it out.

V gene: TRBV29-1; clone size: .; J gene: TRBJ2-3; D gene: .; CDR3 DNA: TGCAGCGTAACAGGCCGTAGCCCAGATACGCAGTATTTT; CDR3 protein: CSVTGRSPDTQYF
V gene: TRBV4-1; clone size: many; J gene: TRBJ2-1; D gene: TRBD1; CDR3 DNA: TGCGCCAGCAGCCATTTACAGGGGCTTAATGAGCAGTTCTTC; CDR3 protein: CASSHLQGLNEQFF
V gene: TRBV2; clone size: .; J gene: TRBJ1-1; D gene: .; CDR3 DNA: TGTGCCAGCAGTGAAAGAGTACGGGGGAGCACTGAAGCTTTCTTT; CDR3 protein: CASSERVRGSTEAFF
V gene: TRBV7-2; clone size: .; J gene: TRBJ2-1; D gene: .; CDR3 DNA: TGTGCCAGCAGCGAACTAGTGAACAATGAGCAGTTCTTC; CDR3 protein: CASSELVNNEQFF
V gene: TRBV27; clone size: .; J gene: TRBJ1-2; D gene: .; CDR3 DNA: TGTGCCAGCGGTTCCGTTATTGGCTACACCTTC; CDR3 protein: CASGSVIGYTF
V gene: TRBV28; clone size: once; J gene: TRBJ1-4; D gene: .; CDR3 DNA: TGTGCCAGCTGCGCAACTAATGAAAAACTGTTTTTT; CDR3 protein: CASCATNEKLFF
V gene: TRBV10-3; clone size: .; J gene: TRBJ2-5; D gene: TRBD1; CDR3 DNA: TGTGCCATCAGGAAAACCGGGACAGGGAAAGAGACCCAGTACTTC; CDR3 protein: CAIRKTGTGKETQYF
V gene: TRBV5-5; clone size: .; J gene: TRBJ1-1; D gene: TRBD1; CDR3 DNA: TGTGCCAGCAGCTTAACAGGGGCGAACACTGAAGCTTTCTTT; CDR3 protein: CASSLTGANTEAFF
V gene: TRBV4-1; clone size: few; J gene: TRBJ1-1; D gene: TRBD1; CDR3 DNA: TGCGCCAGCAGCGAAGTCGACAGGGAAAGAACTGAAGCTTTCTTT; CDR3 protein: CASSEVDRERTEAFF
V gene: TRBV25-1; clone size: .; J gene: TRBJ1-1; D gene: .; CDR3 DNA: TGTGCCAGCAGTGAATCGGGTCATGGGAACACTGAAGCTTTCTTT; CDR3 protein: CASSESGHGNTEAFF
V gene: TRBV28; clone size: .; J gene: TRBJ1-4; D gene: .; CDR3 DNA: TGTGCCAGCAGTTCTCCCGGGGCCCGGAGCGGGAAACTGTTTTTT; CDR3 protein: CASSSPGARSGKLFF
V gene: TRBV9; clone size: .; J gene: TRBJ2-7; D gene: TRBD2; CDR3 DNA: TGTGCCAGCGGCACTAGCGGGTGGGCGGGCGAGCAGTACTTC; CDR3 protein: CASGTSGWAGEQYF
V gene: TRBV28; clone size: .; J gene: TRBJ2-1; D gene: TRBD1; CDR3 DNA: TGTGCCAGCAGCCGACGAATAACAGGGGGCAGGGAGCAGTTCTTC; CDR3 protein: CASSRRITGGREQFF
V gene: TRBV5-7; clone size: .; J gene: TRBJ1-5; D gene: .; CDR3 DNA: TGTGCCAGCAGCTGGGGACTGGGATCTAGCAATCAGCCCCAGCATTTT; CDR3 protein: CASSWGLGSSNQPQHF
V gene: TRBV20-1; clone size: few; J gene: TRBJ2-1; D gene: .; CDR3 DNA: TGCAGTGCTCTGCGCAATGAGCAGTTCTTC; CDR3 protein: CSALRNEQFF
V gene: TRBV28; clone size: .; J gene: TRBJ2-6; D gene: .; CDR3 DNA: TGTGCCAGCAGTCTTTCCTCCCCTGGGGCCAACGTCCTGACTTTC; CDR3 protein: CASSLSSPGANVLTF
V gene: TRBV7-2; clone size: once; J gene: TRBJ2-7; D gene: .; CDR3 DNA: TGTGCCAGCAGCTTTTCGGGAACCTCCTACGAGCAGTACTTC; CDR3 protein: CASSFSGTSYEQYF
V gene: TRBV5-4; clone size: .; J gene: TRBJ2-5; D gene: .; CDR3 DNA: TGTGCCAGCAGCCCTCTAGGGGGTGGAGAGACCCAGTACTTC; CDR3 protein: CASSPLGGGETQYF
V gene: TRBV9; clone size: .; J gene: TRBJ2-1; D gene: .; CDR3 DNA: TGTGCCAGCAGCGTAGTGGACCTGGGGGGCAATGAGCAGTTCTTC; CDR3 protein: CASSVVDLGGNEQFF
V gene: TRBV19; clone size: .; J gene: TRBJ1-1; D gene: TRBD1; CDR3 DNA: TGTGCCAGTAGCCGACAGGGGGCCGACACTGAAGCTTTCTTT; CDR3 protein: CASSRQGADTEAFF
V gene: TRBV12-5; clone size: .; J gene: TRBJ2-1; D gene: .; CDR3 DNA: TGTGCTAGTGGTTTGGGGCAGTCCCCCACAAATGAGCAGTTCTTC; CDR3 protein: CASGLGQSPTNEQFF
V gene: TRBV25-1; clone size: few; J gene: TRBJ2-7; D gene: .; CDR3 DNA: TGTGCCAGCAGTCCCCTAGGGCTGAACGGGGCCTACGAGCAGTACTTC; CDR3 protein: CASSPLGLNGAYEQYF
V gene: TRBV4-3; clone size: .; J gene: TRBJ2-3; D gene: TRBD2; CDR3 DNA: TGCGCCAGCAGCCAGGCTAAGACTAGCGGTACAGATACGCAGTATTTT; CDR3 protein: CASSQAKTSGTDTQYF
V gene: TRBV2; clone size: .; J gene: TRBJ2-3; D gene: TRBD2; CDR3 DNA: TGTGCCAGCAGCACCCAACTAGCGGGAGTAGATACGCAGTATTTT; CDR3 protein: CASSTQLAGVDTQYF
V gene: TRBV28; clone size: .; J gene: TRBJ2-1; D gene: TRBD2; CDR3 DNA: TGTGCCAGCAGTTTTCCTCTAGCGGGGGGGTCTAGCTCCTACAATGAGCAGTTCTTC; CDR3 protein: CASSFPLAGGSSSYNEQFF
V gene: TRBV7-9; clone size: once; J gene: TRBJ1-2; D gene: TRBD1; CDR3 DNA: TGTGCCAGCAGCTTAACAGGGGGCTCTAACTATGGCTACACCTTC; CDR3 protein: CASSLTGGSNYGYTF
V gene: TRBV4-2; clone size: few; J gene: TRBJ2-3; D gene: TRBD2; CDR3 DNA: TGTGCCAGCGGTGCCTCTAGCGGGGGAGCAATAGATACGCAGTATTTT; CDR3 protein: CASGASSGGAIDTQYF
V gene: TRBV7-2; clone size: .; J gene: TRBJ2-7; D gene: .; CDR3 DNA: TGTGCCAGCAGCGAATTCACTAGCCTAGGCCCCTACGAGCAGTACTTC; CDR3 protein: CASSEFTSLGPYEQYF
V gene: TRBV6-5; clone size: .; J gene: TRBJ1-1; D gene: .; CDR3 DNA: TGTGCCAGCAGTTACACTTACACGCGGGTGAACACTGAAGCTTTCTTT; CDR3 protein: CASSYTYTRVNTEAFF
V gene: TRBV5-1; clone size: .; J gene: TRBJ1-1; D gene: TRBD1; CDR3 DNA: TGCGCCAGCAGCGTCTCCAGGGGGCAGGGGAACACTGAAGCTTTCTTT; CDR3 protein: CASSVSRGQGNTEAFF
V gene: TRBV7-9; clone size: .; J gene: TRBJ2-1; D gene: TRBD1; CDR3 DNA: TGTGCCAGCAGCTCGGACAGGGCTGATGAGCAGTTCTTC; CDR3 protein: CASSSDRADEQFF